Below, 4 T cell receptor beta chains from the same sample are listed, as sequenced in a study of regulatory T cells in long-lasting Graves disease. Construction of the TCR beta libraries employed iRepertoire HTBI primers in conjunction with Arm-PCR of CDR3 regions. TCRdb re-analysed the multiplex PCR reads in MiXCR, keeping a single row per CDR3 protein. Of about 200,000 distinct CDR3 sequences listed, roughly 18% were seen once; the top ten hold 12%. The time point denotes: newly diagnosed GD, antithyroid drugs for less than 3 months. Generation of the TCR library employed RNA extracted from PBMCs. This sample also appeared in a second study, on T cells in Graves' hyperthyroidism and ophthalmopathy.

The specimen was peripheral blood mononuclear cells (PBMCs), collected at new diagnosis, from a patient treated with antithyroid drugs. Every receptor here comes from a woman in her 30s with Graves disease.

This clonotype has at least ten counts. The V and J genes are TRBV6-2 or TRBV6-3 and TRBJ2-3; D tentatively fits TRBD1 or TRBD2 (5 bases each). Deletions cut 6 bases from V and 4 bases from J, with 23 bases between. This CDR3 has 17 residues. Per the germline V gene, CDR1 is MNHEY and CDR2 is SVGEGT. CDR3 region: CASSAASRGVGPDTQYF. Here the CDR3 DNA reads TGTGCCAGCAGCGCGGCCTCGAGAGGGGTAGGTCCAGATACGCAGTATTTT.

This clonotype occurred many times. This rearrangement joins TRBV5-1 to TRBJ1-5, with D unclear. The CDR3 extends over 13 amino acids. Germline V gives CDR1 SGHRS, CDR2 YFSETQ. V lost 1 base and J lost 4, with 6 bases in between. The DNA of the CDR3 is TGCGCCAGCAGCTTGACAGTGAATCAGCCCCAGCATTTT. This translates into CASSLTVNQPQHF. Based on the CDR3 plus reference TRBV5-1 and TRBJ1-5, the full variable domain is KAGVTQTPRYLIKTRGQQVTLSCSPISGHRSVSWYQQTPGQGLQFLFEYFSETQRNKGNFPGRFSGRQFSNSRSEMNVSTLELGDSALYLCASSLTVNQPQHFGDGTRLSIL.

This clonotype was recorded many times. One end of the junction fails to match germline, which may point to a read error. The CDR3 sequence: CASSARHSLSSYNEQSF. CDR3 coding DNA: TGTGCCAGCAGCGCTCGACACTCACTGAGCTCCTACAATGAGCAGTCCTTC. V gene TRBV11-3 combines with J gene TRBJ2-1; D gene unclear. The germline V gene has CDR1 SGHNT and CDR2 YENEEA. The CDR3 is 17 residues long.

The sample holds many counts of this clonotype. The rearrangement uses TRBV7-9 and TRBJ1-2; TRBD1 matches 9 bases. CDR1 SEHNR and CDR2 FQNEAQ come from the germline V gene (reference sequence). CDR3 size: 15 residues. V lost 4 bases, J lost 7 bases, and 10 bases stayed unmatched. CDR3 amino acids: CASSWGQGDLIGYTF. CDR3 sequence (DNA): TGTGCCAGCAGCTGGGGACAGGGCGATTTGATTGGCTACACCTTC.